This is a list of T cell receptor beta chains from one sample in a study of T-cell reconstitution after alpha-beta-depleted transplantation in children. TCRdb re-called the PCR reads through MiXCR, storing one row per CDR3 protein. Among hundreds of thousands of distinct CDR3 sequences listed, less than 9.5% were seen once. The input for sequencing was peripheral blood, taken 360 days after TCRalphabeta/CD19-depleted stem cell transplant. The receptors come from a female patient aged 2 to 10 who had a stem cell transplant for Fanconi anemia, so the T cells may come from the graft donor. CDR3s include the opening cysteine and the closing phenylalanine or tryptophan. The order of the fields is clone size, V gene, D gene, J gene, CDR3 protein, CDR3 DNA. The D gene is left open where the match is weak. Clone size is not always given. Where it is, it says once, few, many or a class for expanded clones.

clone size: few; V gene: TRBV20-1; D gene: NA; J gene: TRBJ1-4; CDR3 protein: CSSSGYGEKLFF; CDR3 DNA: TGCAGTTCGTCAGGGTATGGTGAAAAACTGTTTTTT
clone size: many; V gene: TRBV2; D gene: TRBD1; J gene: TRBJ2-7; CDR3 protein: CASSETGGAYEQYF; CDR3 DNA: TGTGCCAGCAGTGAAACAGGGGGAGCCTACGAGCAGTACTTC
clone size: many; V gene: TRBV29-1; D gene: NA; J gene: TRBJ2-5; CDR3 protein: CSVGQSQETQYF; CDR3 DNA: TGCAGCGTTGGACAGTCCCAAGAGACCCAGTACTTC
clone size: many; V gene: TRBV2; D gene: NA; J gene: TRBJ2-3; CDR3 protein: CASSELEGPTDTQYF; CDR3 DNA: TGTGCCAGCAGTGAATTGGAAGGGCCGACAGATACGCAGTATTTT
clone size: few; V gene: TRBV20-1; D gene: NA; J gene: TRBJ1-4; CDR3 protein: CSARRVRGTNEKLFF; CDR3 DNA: TGCAGTGCTAGGAGGGTCAGGGGTACTAATGAAAAACTGTTTTTT
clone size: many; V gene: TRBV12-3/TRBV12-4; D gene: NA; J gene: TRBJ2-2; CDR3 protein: CASSWSGELFF; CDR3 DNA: TGTGCCAGCAGTTGGTCCGGGGAGCTGTTTTTT
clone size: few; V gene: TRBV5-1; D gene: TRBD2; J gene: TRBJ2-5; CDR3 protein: CASSLAALAGGPGETQYF; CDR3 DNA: TGCGCCAGCAGCTTGGCCGCCCTAGCGGGAGGGCCGGGAGAGACCCAGTACTTC
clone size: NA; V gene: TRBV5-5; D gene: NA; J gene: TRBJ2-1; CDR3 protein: CASSRGVTPGNEQFF; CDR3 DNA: TGTGCCAGCAGTCGAGGGGTAACTCCCGGGAATGAGCAGTTCTTC
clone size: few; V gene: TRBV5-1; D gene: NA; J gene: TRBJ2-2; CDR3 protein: CASSLLPKNTGELFF; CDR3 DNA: TGCGCCAGCAGCTTGTTACCCAAGAACACCGGGGAGCTGTTTTTT
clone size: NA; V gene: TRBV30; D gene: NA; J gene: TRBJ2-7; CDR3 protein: CAWRVPGRGSYEQYF; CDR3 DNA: TGTGCCTGGAGGGTACCGGGACGGGGGAGCTACGAGCAGTACTTC
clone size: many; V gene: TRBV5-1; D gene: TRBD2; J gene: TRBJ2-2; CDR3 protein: CASRPTGTSPGELFF; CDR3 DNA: TGCGCCAGCAGGCCAACCGGGACTAGCCCCGGGGAGCTGTTTTTT
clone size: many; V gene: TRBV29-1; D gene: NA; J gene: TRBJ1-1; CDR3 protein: CSVYVDGTEAFF; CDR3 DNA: TGCAGCGTTTATGTGGACGGGACTGAAGCTTTCTTT
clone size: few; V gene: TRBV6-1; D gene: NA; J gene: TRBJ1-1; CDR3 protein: CASKRGEHRAFF; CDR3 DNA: TGTGCCAGCAAGAGAGGGGAGCATCGGGCTTTCTTT
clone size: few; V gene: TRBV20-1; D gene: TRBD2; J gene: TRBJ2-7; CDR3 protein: CSARAPTSSGTSGYEQYF; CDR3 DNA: TGCAGTGCTAGAGCCCCTACTTCTTCCGGGACTAGCGGCTACGAGCAGTACTTC
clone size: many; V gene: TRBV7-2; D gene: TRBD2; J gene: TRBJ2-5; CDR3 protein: CASSPRQRGAPETQYF; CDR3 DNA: TGTGCCAGCAGCCCTCGACAGCGGGGAGCCCCAGAGACCCAGTACTTC
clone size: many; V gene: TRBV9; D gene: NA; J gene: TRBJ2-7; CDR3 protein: CASSVAQGPSYEQYF; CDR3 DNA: TGTGCCAGCAGCGTAGCTCAGGGGCCGTCCTACGAGCAGTACTTC
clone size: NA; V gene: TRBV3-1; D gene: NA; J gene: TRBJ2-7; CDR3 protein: CASSQNLVYEQYF; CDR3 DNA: TGTGCCAGCAGCCAAAACTTAGTCTACGAGCAGTACTTC
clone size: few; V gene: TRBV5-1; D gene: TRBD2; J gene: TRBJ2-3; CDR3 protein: CASRGTSGRLTDTQYF; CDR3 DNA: TGCGCCAGCAGGGGAACTAGCGGGAGGTTGACAGATACGCAGTATTTT
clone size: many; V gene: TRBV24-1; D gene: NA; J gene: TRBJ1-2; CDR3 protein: CATSDVTAYGYTF; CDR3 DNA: TGTGCCACCAGTGATGTTACAGCCTATGGCTACACCTTC
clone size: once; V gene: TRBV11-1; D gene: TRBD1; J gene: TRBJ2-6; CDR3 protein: CASSYGQGSDSGANVLTF; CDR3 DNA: TGTGCCAGCAGCTATGGACAGGGTTCCGACTCTGGGGCCAACGTCCTGACTTTC
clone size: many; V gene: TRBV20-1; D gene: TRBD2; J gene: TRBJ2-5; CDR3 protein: CSAVGLVGTQYF; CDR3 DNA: TGCAGTGCTGTTGGACTAGTCGGGACCCAGTACTTC
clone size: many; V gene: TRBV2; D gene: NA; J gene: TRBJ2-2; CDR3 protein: CASSSQSNTGELFF; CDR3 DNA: TGTGCCAGCAGTTCTCAATCGAACACCGGGGAGCTGTTTTTT
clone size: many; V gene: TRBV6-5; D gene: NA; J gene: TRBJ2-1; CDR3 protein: CASRLSYEQFF; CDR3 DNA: TGTGCCAGCAGGCTTTCCTATGAGCAGTTCTTC
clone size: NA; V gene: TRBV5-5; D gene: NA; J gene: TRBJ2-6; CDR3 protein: CASRWTGSSGANVLTF; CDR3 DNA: TGTGCCAGCAGGTGGACGGGGAGCTCTGGAGCCAACGTCCTGACTTTC
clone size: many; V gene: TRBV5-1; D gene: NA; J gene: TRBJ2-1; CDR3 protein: CASSSVGDSGFYNEQFF; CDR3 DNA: TGCGCCAGCAGCTCGGTGGGGGATAGCGGATTCTACAATGAGCAGTTCTTC
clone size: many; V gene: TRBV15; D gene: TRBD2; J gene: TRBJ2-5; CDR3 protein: CATSRRLARSGETQYF; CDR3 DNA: TGTGCCACCAGCAGGAGACTAGCCCGCAGCGGGGAGACCCAGTACTTC
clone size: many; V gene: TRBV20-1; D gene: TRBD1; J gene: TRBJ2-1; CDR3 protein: CSALRDRGRGEQFF; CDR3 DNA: TGCAGTGCCCTACGGGACAGGGGTAGAGGTGAGCAGTTCTTC
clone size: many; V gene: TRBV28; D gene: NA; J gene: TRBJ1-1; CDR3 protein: CASMGGTHTEAFF; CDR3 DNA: TGTGCCAGCATGGGAGGGACACACACTGAAGCTTTCTTT
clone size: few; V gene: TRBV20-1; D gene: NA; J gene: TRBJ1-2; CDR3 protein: CSAPPLGPSGYTF; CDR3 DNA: TGCAGTGCTCCACCCCTTGGCCCTAGTGGCTACACCTTC
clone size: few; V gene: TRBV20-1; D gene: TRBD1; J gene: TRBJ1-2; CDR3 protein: CSARGLAGQGYGYTF; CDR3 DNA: TGCAGTGCTAGAGGCCTCGCGGGACAGGGGTATGGCTACACCTTC
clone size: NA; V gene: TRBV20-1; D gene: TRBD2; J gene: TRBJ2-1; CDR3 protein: CSAHTLRGGGPYNEQFF; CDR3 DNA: TGCAGTGCTCACACATTACGGGGGGGAGGGCCTTACAATGAGCAGTTCTTC
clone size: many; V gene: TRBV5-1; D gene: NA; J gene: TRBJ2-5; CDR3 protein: CASSLGVGPQETQYF; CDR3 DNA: TGCGCCAGCAGCTTAGGAGTAGGACCTCAAGAGACCCAGTACTTC
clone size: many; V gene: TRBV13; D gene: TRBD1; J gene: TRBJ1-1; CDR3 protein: CASSLAIRDREAFF; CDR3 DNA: TGTGCCAGCAGCTTAGCGATCCGGGACAGGGAAGCTTTCTTT
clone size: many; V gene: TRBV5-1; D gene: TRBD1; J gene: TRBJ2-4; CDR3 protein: CASSFPGQGNIQYF; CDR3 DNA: TGCGCCAGCAGCTTCCCGGGACAGGGTAACATTCAGTACTTC
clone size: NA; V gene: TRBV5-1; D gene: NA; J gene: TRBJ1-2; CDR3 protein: CASSLLQGIDGYTF; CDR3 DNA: TGCGCCAGCAGCTTGTTACAGGGTATAGATGGCTACACCTTC
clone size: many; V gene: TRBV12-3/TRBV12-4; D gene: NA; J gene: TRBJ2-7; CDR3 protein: CASSLSHTYEQYF; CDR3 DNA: TGTGCCAGCAGTTTAAGTCACACCTACGAGCAGTACTTC
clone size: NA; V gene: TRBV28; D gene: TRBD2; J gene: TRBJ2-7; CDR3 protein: CASSSPGGSYEQYF; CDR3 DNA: TGTGCCAGCAGTTCCCCGGGGGGGAGCTACGAGCAGTACTTC
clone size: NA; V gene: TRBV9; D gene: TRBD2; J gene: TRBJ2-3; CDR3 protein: CASSVGGGATDTQYF; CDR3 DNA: TGTGCCAGCAGCGTAGGCGGGGGGGCCACAGATACGCAGTATTTT
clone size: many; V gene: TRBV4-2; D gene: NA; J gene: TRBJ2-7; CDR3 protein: CASSQDRSSYEQYF; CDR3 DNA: TGTGCCAGCAGCCAAGACAGGAGCTCCTACGAGCAGTACTTC
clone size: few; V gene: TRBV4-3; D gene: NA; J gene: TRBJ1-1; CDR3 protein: CASSQDLNRWRGTEAFF; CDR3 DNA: TGCGCCAGCAGCCAAGATTTGAACAGGTGGAGGGGAACTGAAGCTTTCTTT
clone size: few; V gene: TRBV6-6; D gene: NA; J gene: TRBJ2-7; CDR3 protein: CASSYHSIEQYF; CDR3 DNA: TGTGCCAGCAGTTACCATTCAATCGAGCAGTACTTC
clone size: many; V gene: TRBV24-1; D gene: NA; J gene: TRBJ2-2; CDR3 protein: CATSEWDTLNTGELFF; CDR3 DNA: TGTGCCACCAGTGAGTGGGACACGCTGAACACCGGGGAGCTGTTTTTT
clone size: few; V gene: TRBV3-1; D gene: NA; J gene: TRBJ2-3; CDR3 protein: CASSQRIRDRSTDTQYF; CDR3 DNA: TGTGCCAGCAGCCAGAGAATTAGGGACCGTAGCACAGATACGCAGTATTTT
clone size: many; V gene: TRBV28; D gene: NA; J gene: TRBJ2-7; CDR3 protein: CASSFGDLEQYF; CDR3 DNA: TGTGCCAGCAGTTTTGGGGACCTCGAGCAGTACTTC
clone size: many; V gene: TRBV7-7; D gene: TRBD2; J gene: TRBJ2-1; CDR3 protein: CASSLEGLADYNEQFF; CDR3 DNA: TGTGCCAGCAGCTTAGAAGGACTAGCGGACTACAATGAGCAGTTCTTC
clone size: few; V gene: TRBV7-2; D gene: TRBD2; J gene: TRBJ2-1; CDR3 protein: CASSFSHGPREVLAGDWDEQFF; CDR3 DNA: TGTGCCAGCAGCTTTTCTCATGGTCCACGAGAGGTACTAGCGGGGGATTGGGATGAGCAGTTCTTC
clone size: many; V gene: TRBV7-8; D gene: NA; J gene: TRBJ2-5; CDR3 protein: CASSLVAGMGETQYF; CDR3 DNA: TGTGCCAGCAGCTTAGTGGCAGGAATGGGGGAGACCCAGTACTTC
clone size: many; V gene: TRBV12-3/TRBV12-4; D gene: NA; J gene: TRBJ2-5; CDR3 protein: CASSLRRGQETQYF; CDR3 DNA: TGTGCCAGCAGTTTACGGCGGGGACAAGAGACCCAGTACTTC
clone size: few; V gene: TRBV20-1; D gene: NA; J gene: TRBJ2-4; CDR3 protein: CSASSRLAKNIQYF; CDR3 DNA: TGCAGTGCTAGCTCCCGTCTAGCCAAAAACATTCAGTACTTC